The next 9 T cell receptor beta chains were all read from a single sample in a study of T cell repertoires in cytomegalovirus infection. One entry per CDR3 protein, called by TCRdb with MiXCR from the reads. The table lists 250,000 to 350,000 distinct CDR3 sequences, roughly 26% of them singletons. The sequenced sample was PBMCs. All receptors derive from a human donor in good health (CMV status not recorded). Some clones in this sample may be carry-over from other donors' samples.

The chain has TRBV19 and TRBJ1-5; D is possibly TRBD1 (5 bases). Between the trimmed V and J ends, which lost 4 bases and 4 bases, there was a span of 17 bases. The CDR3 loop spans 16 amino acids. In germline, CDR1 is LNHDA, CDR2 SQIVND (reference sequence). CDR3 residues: CASSRGRPPGNQPQHF. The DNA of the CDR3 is TGTGCCAGTAGTAGGGGACGCCCGCCAGGTAATCAGCCCCAGCATTTT.

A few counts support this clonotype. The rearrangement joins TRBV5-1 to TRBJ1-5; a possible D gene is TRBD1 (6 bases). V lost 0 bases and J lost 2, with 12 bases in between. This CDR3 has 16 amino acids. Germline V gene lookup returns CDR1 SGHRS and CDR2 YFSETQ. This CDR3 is CASSLAGGGGNQPQHF. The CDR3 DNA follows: TGCGCCAGCAGCTTGGCCGGGGGCGGGGGCAATCAGCCCCAGCATTTT.

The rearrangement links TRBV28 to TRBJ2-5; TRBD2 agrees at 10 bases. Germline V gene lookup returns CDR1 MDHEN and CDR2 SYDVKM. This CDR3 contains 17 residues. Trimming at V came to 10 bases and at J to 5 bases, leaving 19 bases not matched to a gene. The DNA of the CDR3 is TGTGCCATCGGGTCCTCCGCCCCGGGACTAGCGAGGGAGACCCAGTACTTC. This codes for CAIGSSAPGLARETQYF.

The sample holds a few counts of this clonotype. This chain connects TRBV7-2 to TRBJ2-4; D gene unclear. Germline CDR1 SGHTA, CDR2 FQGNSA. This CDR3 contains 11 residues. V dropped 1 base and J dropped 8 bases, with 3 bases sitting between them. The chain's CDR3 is CASSLGDIQYF. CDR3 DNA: TGTGCCAGCAGCTTAGGTGACATTCAGTACTTC.

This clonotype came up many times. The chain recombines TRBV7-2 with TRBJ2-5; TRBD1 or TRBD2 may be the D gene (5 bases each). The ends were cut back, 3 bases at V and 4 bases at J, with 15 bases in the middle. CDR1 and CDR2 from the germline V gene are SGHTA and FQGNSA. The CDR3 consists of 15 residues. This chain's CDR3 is CASSFYRGGGETQYF. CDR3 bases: TGTGCCAGCAGCTTTTATCGCGGTGGGGGAGAGACCCAGTACTTC. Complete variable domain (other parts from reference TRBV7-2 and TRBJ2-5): GAGVSQSPSNKVTEKGKDVELRCDPISGHTALYWYRQSLGQGLEFLIYFQGNSAPDKSGLPSDRFSAERTGGSVSTLTIQRTQQEDSAVYLCASSFYRGGGETQYFGPGTRLLVL.

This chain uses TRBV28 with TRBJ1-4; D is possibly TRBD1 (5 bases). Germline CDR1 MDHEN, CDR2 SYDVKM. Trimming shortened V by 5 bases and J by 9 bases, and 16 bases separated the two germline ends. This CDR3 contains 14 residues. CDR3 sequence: CASSPSEGSKKLFF. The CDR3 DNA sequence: TGTGCCAGCAGTCCCTCAGAGGGGTCGAAAAAACTGTTTTTT.

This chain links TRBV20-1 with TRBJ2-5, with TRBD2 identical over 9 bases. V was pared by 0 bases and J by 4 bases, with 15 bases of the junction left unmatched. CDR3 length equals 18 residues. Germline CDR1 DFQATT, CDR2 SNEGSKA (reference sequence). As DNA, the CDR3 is TGCAGTGCTAGAGATAGGAGTTGGACTAGCGTTGACGGAGAGACCCAGTACTTC. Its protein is CSARDRSWTSVDGETQYF.

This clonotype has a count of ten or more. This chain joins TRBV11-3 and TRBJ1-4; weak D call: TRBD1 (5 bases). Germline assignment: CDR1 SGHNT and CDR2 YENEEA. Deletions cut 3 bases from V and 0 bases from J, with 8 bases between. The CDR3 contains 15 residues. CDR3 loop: CASSFDRTTNEKLFF. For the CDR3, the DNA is TGTGCCAGCAGCTTCGACAGAACAACTAATGAAAAACTGTTTTTT.

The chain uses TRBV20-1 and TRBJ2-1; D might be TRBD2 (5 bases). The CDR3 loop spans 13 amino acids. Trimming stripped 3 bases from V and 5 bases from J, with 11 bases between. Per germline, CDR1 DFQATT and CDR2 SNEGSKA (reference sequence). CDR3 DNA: TGCAGTGCTAGGGCCTCGGGGAACAATGAGCAGTTCTTC. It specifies CSARASGNNEQFF.